This T cell receptor beta chain is drawn from a study of PD-L1 blockade in urothelial cancer. For the study at large: Treatment start was followed by blood analysis at 3 weeks (second dose) and again at 6 weeks. A median of roughly 140,000 T cells was found in the blood samples. Study-level points and caveats: Below-median blood TCR clonality before treatment forecast better survival.

Enrolled patients showed locally advanced or metastatic urothelial carcinoma. Clones were sequenced by immunoSEQ multiplex PCR, and TCRdb holds only the in-frame ones, with some missing. The data hold under 40,000 clones, with approximately 87% observed a single time. CDR1 and CDR2 from the germline V gene are SGHNT and YYREEE (reference sequence). The CDR3 extends over 12 amino acids. V shed 3 bases and J 7 bases; nucleotides not matched to a gene: 0. This clone was detected a few times. Its antigen is still unknown. The input for sequencing was PBMCs, taken around atezolizumab (anti-PD-L1) treatment. The clonotype comes from a man between 50 and 59 years old with urothelial cancer. The chain uses TRBV5-4 and TRBJ1-1, with 10 bases that match TRBD1. CDR3 in amino acids: CASSWDRGEAFF. The DNA of the CDR3 is TGTGCCAGCAGCTGGGACAGGGGTGAAGCTTTCTTT.